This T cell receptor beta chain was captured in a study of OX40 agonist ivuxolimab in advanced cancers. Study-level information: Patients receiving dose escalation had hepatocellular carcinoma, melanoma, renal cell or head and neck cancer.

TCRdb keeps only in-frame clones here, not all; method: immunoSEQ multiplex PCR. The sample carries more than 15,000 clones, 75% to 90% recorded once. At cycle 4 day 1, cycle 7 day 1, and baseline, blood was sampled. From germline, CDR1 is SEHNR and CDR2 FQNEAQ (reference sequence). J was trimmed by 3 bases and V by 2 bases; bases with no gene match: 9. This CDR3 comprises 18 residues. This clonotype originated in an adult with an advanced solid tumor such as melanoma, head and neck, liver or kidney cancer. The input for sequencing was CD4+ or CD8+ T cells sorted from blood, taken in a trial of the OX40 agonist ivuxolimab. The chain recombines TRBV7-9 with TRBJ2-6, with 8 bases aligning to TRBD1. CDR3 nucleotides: TGTGCCAGCAGCTTATTCGGCAGGGGGCTGAGTGGGGCCAACGTCCTGACTTTC. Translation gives CASSLFGRGLSGANVLTF.